This entry lists 27 T cell receptor beta chains sequenced from one sample in a study of T cell repertoires in cytomegalovirus infection. TCRdb re-called the reads through MiXCR, storing one row per CDR3 protein. The sample has 200,000 to 250,000 distinct CDR3 sequences; under 25% are singletons. Sequenced input: CD8+ T cells from PBMCs. These TCRs come from a human donor in good health (CMV status not recorded). Some clones in this sample may be carry-over from other donors' samples.

The chain recombines TRBV3-1 with TRBJ1-1; D unclear. Germline CDR1 and CDR2: LGHDT and YNNKEL (reference sequence). The V and J ends lost 1 base and 4 bases respectively, with 16 bases between them. The CDR3 is 16 residues long. CDR3 nucleotide sequence: TGTGCCAGCAGCCAAGCGAAAATGGCCGTTAGCACTGAAGCTTTCTTT. Translation gives CASSQAKMAVSTEAFF. Drawing the rest from reference TRBV3-1 and TRBJ1-1, the complete variable domain is DTAVSQTPKYLVTQMGNDKSIKCEQNLGHDTMYWYKQDSKKFLKIMFSYNNKELIINETVPNRFSPKSPDKAHLNLHINSLELGDSAVYFCASSQAKMAVSTEAFFGQGTRLTVV.

The chain joins TRBV25-1 to TRBJ2-2; 7 positions agree with TRBD2. CDR1 and CDR2 from the germline V gene are MGHDK and SYGVNS. This CDR3 has 13 amino acids. Trimming at V came to 8 bases and at J to 2 bases, leaving 2 bases not matched to a gene. This CDR3 is CASATSNTGELFF. CDR3 DNA: TGTGCCAGCGCGACTAGCAACACCGGGGAGCTGTTTTTT.

This clonotype was detected a few times. The chain joins TRBV28 to TRBJ2-2; D uncertain. CDR3 length: 14 amino acids. Germline V gene sequence: CDR1 MDHEN, CDR2 SYDVKM. V lost 5 bases, J lost 3 bases, and 10 bases lay in between. CDR3 bases: TGTGCCAGCAGTCCAATCCCTTACACCGGGGAGCTGTTTTTT. Residues: CASSPIPYTGELFF.

The table lists this clonotype with a few counts. V and J are TRBV6-2 or TRBV6-3 and TRBJ2-2; 12 nucleotides agree with TRBD1. There are 16 residues in the CDR3. J gave up 4 bases and V 2 bases, and 2 bases lay outside the gene matches. Germline V gives CDR1 MNHEY, CDR2 SVGEGT. The CDR3 region has the DNA TGTGCCAGCAGTTACGGGACAGGGGGCCTCACCGGGGAGCTGTTTTTT. It encodes CASSYGTGGLTGELFF.

This clonotype turned up a few times. The CDR3 spells CASSGGQIEQYF. DNA of the CDR3: TGTGCCAGCAGTGGGGGACAGATCGAGCAGTACTTC. V gene TRBV5-6 combines with J gene TRBJ2-7; 7 nucleotides align to TRBD1. This CDR3 is 12 amino acids long. CDR1 is SGHDT, CDR2 YYEEEE, per germline. The trim removed 5 bases at V and 6 bases at J, leaving 5 bases unmatched.

V and J are TRBV12-3 or TRBV12-4 and TRBJ2-2; D gene ambiguous. With 6 bases removed from V and 3 bases from J, the gap between germline ends came to 8 bases. This CDR3 region has 13 residues. In DNA form, the CDR3 reads TGTGCCAGCAGCGTGACATACACCGGGGAGCTGTTTTTT. Its translation is CASSVTYTGELFF.

In DNA, the CDR3 is TGTGCCAGGGTGGGGTATCAGCCCCAGCATTTT. Protein product: CARVGYQPQHF. This chain joins TRBV5-4 and TRBJ1-5; D not resolved. Per germline, CDR1 SGHNT and CDR2 YYREEE (reference sequence). The CDR3 length is 11 residues. V gave up 8 bases and J gave up 5 bases, with 8 bases separating them.

CDR3 sequence: CASSQDSGRGRVDPGELFF. DNA for the CDR3: TGTGCCAGCAGCCAAGATTCAGGTAGAGGCAGGGTAGATCCCGGGGAGCTGTTTTTT. The chain employs TRBV3-1 and TRBJ2-2; tentatively, D is TRBD1 (5 bases). Trimming took 0 bases from V and 6 from J, leaving 23 bases between them. Germline V lookup: CDR1 LGHDT, CDR2 YNNKEL (reference sequence). The CDR3 extends over 19 amino acids.

In the case of this clonotype: The junction and the germline gene differ at one end; a read error may be behind it. The chain joins TRBV7-2 to TRBJ2-3; 8 bases match TRBD2. The CDR3 is 18 residues long. Germline V gives CDR1 SGHTA, CDR2 FQGNSA. CDR3 loop: CASSLNVRGAPSTDSQYF. In DNA form, the CDR3 reads TGTGCCAGCAGCTTAAATGTGCGGGGGGCCCCAAGCACAGATTCGCAGTATTTT.

The table lists this clonotype with many counts. The chain links TRBV6-1 to TRBJ2-1; the match to TRBD1 covers 8 bases. Germline-derived CDR1 and CDR2 are MNHNS and SASEGT. After removal of 8 bases from V and 8 bases from J, the junction contained 14 bases not matched to a gene. The CDR3 has 15 amino acids. CDR3 DNA sequence: TGTGCCAGCGTCAGGTCGACAGGGGTTGGGGATGAGCAGTTCTTC. It encodes CASVRSTGVGDEQFF.

J is TRBJ2-5 and V is TRBV28, with a possible D match to TRBD1 (5 bases). The CDR3 covers 16 residues. Deletions cut 6 bases from V and 2 bases from J, with 19 bases between. CDR1 and CDR2 from the germline V gene are MDHEN and SYDVKM. The CDR3 spells CASSRPQGGVQETQYF. The CDR3, as DNA: TGTGCCAGCAGCCGTCCCCAGGGTGGGGTACAAGAGACCCAGTACTTC.

This chain links TRBV28 with TRBJ2-2, with D unresolved. CDR1 is MDHEN, CDR2 SYDVKM, per germline. V was cut by 1 base and J by 6 bases, with 3 bases left in between. CDR3 length equals 12 residues. This CDR3 is CASSLFSGELFF. The CDR3 region has the DNA TGTGCCAGCAGTTTATTTTCCGGGGAGCTGTTTTTT.

Ten or more counts support this clonotype. This chain joins TRBV7-8 and TRBJ1-6; D unresolved. Germline V CDR1 and CDR2: SGHVS, FQNEAQ. V was cut by 1 base and J by 7 bases, with 11 bases left in between. This CDR3 has 15 residues. The CDR3 region is CASSLVSAANSPLHF. The CDR3 DNA is TGTGCCAGCAGCTTAGTTTCGGCAGCCAATTCACCCCTCCACTTT. Full variable domain (remainder filled in from reference TRBV7-8 and TRBJ1-6): GAGVSQSPRYKVAKRGQDVALRCDPISGHVSLFWYQQALGQGPEFLTYFQNEAQLDKSGLPSDRFFAERPEGSVSTLKIQRTQQEDSAVYLCASSLVSAANSPLHFGNGTRLTVT.

This sequence joins TRBV2 and TRBJ2-1; D remains unclear. Trimming shortened V by 2 bases and J by 6 bases, and 5 bases separated the two germline ends. In germline, CDR1 is SNHLY, CDR2 FYNNEI. The CDR3 runs 12 residues. For the CDR3, the DNA is TGTGCCAGCAGTGAAACTACCAATGAGCAGTTCTTC. Its protein is CASSETTNEQFF.

The chain's CDR3 is CATTGGYEQYF. The CDR3 coding sequence is TGTGCCACCACCGGTGGCTACGAGCAGTACTTC. The chain couples TRBV24-1 to TRBJ2-7; D call uncertain. V lost 8 bases and J lost 3, with 7 bases in between. This CDR3 comprises 11 residues. Germline CDR1 is KGHDR and CDR2 is SFDVKD.

Only a few counts were recorded for this clonotype. This chain links TRBV7-9 with TRBJ2-4; TRBD2 might be the D (6 bases). The germline V gene encodes CDR1 SEHNR and CDR2 FQNEAQ (reference sequence). This CDR3 contains 16 residues. V lost 7 bases and J lost 0, with 16 bases in between. CDR3 protein: CASTHPGVLAKNIQYF. CDR3 nucleotides: TGTGCCAGCACCCACCCGGGGGTACTAGCCAAAAACATTCAGTACTTC.

The chain links TRBV20-1 to TRBJ1-5; 7 positions agree with TRBD1. From germline, CDR1 is DFQATT and CDR2 SNEGSKA (reference sequence). V shed 5 bases and J 1 base; nucleotides not matched to a gene: 11. The CDR3 is 16 residues long. CDR3 amino acids: CSAHRDREGSNQPQHF. CDR3 nucleotide sequence: TGCAGTGCTCATCGAGACAGGGAGGGGAGCAATCAGCCCCAGCATTTT.

This clonotype was observed many times. V is TRBV14 and J is TRBJ2-7; TRBD1 might be the D (6 bases). The germline CDR1 and CDR2 sequences are SGHDN and FVKESK. Between the trimmed V and J ends, which lost 7 bases and 3 bases, there was a span of 13 bases. CDR3 length: 13 residues. CDR3 sequence: CASTPTGSYEQYF. The CDR3 DNA follows: TGTGCCAGCACCCCGACAGGAAGCTACGAGCAGTACTTC.

This clonotype was observed a few times. The chain employs TRBV20-1 and TRBJ2-5; D unclear. This CDR3 spans 12 amino acids. Germline V gives CDR1 DFQATT, CDR2 SNEGSKA (reference sequence). Trimming took 0 bases from V and 7 from J, leaving 9 bases between them. CDR3 sequence: CSARDGLGTQYF. Here the CDR3 DNA reads TGCAGTGCTAGAGATGGGTTGGGGACCCAGTACTTC.

This chain links TRBV4-1 with TRBJ1-2, with D unclear. Between the trimmed V and J ends, which lost 0 bases and 4 bases, there was a span of 15 bases. Germline V CDR1 and CDR2: MGHRA, YSYEKL. The CDR3 has 16 residues. The CDR3, as DNA: TGCGCCAGCAGCCAAGAGGCGACCCCAGACGGCTATGGCTACACCTTC. It codes for CASSQEATPDGYGYTF.

This clonotype was seen more than once but under ten times. The CDR3: CASSLEASGGYTDTQYF. The CDR3 DNA is TGTGCCAGCAGCTTGGAGGCTAGCGGGGGGTACACAGATACGCAGTATTTT. The chain combines TRBV5-6 with TRBJ2-3; 11 bases map to TRBD2. V trimming: 0 bases; J trimming: 2 bases; junction bases outside the gene matches: 5. This CDR3 is 17 amino acids long. Germline V gives CDR1 SGHDT, CDR2 YYEEEE.

This sequence joins TRBV12-3 or TRBV12-4 and TRBJ1-2; possible D gene TRBD1, 5 bases. This CDR3 has 14 residues. Trimming shortened V by 7 bases and J by 7 bases, and 19 bases separated the two germline ends. CDR3 in amino acids: CASTPGPIGTGYTF. CDR3 sequence (DNA): TGTGCCAGCACCCCGGGCCCGATCGGGACTGGCTACACCTTC.

The chain is built from TRBV7-9 and TRBJ2-1; D remains unclear. V shed 5 bases and J shed 6 bases, with 14 bases lying between them. The germline CDR1 and CDR2 sequences are SEHNR and FQNEAQ (reference sequence). The CDR3 is 14 residues long. The CDR3 spells CASSSYRVSNEQFF. Here the CDR3 DNA reads TGTGCCAGCAGCAGTTACCGGGTTTCCAATGAGCAGTTCTTC. Drawing the rest from reference TRBV7-9 and TRBJ2-1, the complete variable domain is DTGVSQNPRHKITKRGQNVTFRCDPISEHNRLYWYRQTLGQGPEFLTYFQNEAQLEKSRLLSDRFSAERPKGSFSTLEIQRTEQGDSAMYLCASSSYRVSNEQFFGPGTRLTVL.

The chain couples TRBV11-1 to TRBJ1-6, with no clear D. Germline V gives CDR1 SGHAT, CDR2 FQDESV (reference sequence). Trimming shortened V by 1 base and J by 9 bases, and 7 bases separated the two germline ends. The CDR3 sequence is 13 residues long. The CDR3, as DNA: TGTGCCAGCAGCTTAGGACTTGCTTCACCCCTCCACTTT. Its protein product is CASSLGLASPLHF.

Details on this clonotype: A read error may be the cause here, since a much bigger clone is one base away. J is TRBJ1-1 and V is TRBV20-1; D possibly corresponds to TRBD1 (6 bases). This CDR3 spans 12 amino acids. Germline assignment: CDR1 DFQATT and CDR2 SNEGSKA (reference sequence). Trimming shortened V by 1 base and J by 9 bases, and 12 bases separated the two germline ends. The CDR3 loop reads CSARGQGIKAFF. In DNA form, the CDR3 reads TGCAGTGCTAGAGGGCAGGGGATTAAAGCTTTCTTT.

This clonotype was picked up a small number of times. The gene calls are TRBV7-6 and TRBJ1-6; tentatively, D is TRBD1 (5 bases). The length of the CDR3 is 14 residues. The germline gives CDR1 SGHVS, CDR2 FNYEAQ. Between the trimmed V and J ends, which lost 5 bases and 9 bases, there was a span of 14 bases. CDR3 sequence (DNA): TGTGCCAGCAGCCCCCAGGGTATAGGTTCACCCCTCCACTTT. It specifies CASSPQGIGSPLHF.

There are many counts of this clonotype. The genes are TRBV7-8 and TRBJ2-7; tentatively, D is TRBD1 (6 bases). The CDR3 loop spans 16 amino acids. Deletions cut 4 bases from V and 7 bases from J, with 23 bases between. Germline CDR1 SGHVS, CDR2 FQNEAQ. In nucleotides, the CDR3 is TGTGCCAGCAGCTGGGACGGGACACAGGGACCCGAGGAGCAGTACTTC. This codes for CASSWDGTQGPEEQYF.